The present TCR beta chain was sequenced within a study of control samples from healthy donors and cancer patients. Using immunoSEQ multiplex PCR, the repertoire was profiled, and TCRdb retains in-frame clones only, with some absent. Here the sample spans 100,000 to 150,000 clones, around 90% being singletons. V was clipped by 5 bases and J by 2 bases; unmatched bases: 11. The V gene's germline CDR1 is SGHAT and CDR2 FQNNGV. There are 16 residues in the CDR3. J is TRBJ2-7 and V is TRBV11-2, with TRBD2 matching over 8 bases. Sequenced material: blood. This sequence originates from a man aged 35-49 years in good health. The CDR3 region is CASSRLGGAGPYEQYF. Here the CDR3 DNA reads TGTGCCAGCAGCCGACTCGGGGGGGCCGGACCCTACGAGCAGTACTTC.